The rows below give T cell receptor beta chains drawn from one sample of a study of tumour-infiltrating T cells in Burkitt lymphoma. Measured with immunoSEQ multiplex PCR; TCRdb has only the in-frame clones, and not every one. Of around 46,000 clones listed, 30% to 40% are singletons. The sample comprised tumor tissue. Source of these receptors: a human donor with Burkitt lymphoma. CDR3s include the opening cysteine and the closing phenylalanine or tryptophan. The order of the fields is D gene, V gene, clone size, J gene, CDR3 protein, CDR3 DNA. D genes are given only for firm matches. Expanded clones are given a class, and other clones once, few, many or no size at all.

TRBD1,TRBV7-6,.,TRBJ2-7,CASSLAGTGIYEQYF,TGTGCCAGCAGCTTAGCGGGGACAGGGATTTACGAGCAGTACTTC
.,TRBV28,.,TRBJ1-3,CASRRGYSGNTIYF,TGTGCCAGCAGACGGGGCTACTCTGGAAACACCATATATTTT
TRBD2,TRBV11-2,.,TRBJ2-5,CASSLVGGGGLAFGTQYF,TGTGCCAGCAGCTTAGTTGGTGGCGGGGGGCTTGCGTTCGGGACCCAGTACTTC
TRBD1,TRBV7-6,few,TRBJ2-7,CASSRLPGQDHEQYF,TGTGCCAGCAGCCGCCTCCCGGGACAGGACCACGAGCAGTACTTC
TRBD2,TRBV6-4,.,TRBJ2-3,CASSAAGGTDTQYF,TGTGCCAGCAGTGCGGCGGGGGGCACAGATACGCAGTATTTT
.,TRBV5-1,.,TRBJ1-5,CASSLGDSIPNQPQHF,TGCGCCAGCAGCTTGGGAGACAGTATTCCTAATCAGCCCCAGCATTTT
.,TRBV23-1,.,TRBJ1-3,CASSLRRTVLSGNTIYF,TGCGCCAGCAGTCTTCGCCGGACGGTTCTCTCTGGAAACACCATATATTTT
.,TRBV2,.,TRBJ1-4,CASSVPGPPLATNEKLFF,TGTGCCAGCAGCGTCCCGGGACCGCCACTTGCAACTAATGAAAAACTGTTTTTT
TRBD1,TRBV7-9,medium-sized,TRBJ2-2,CASSLAGQGPGELFF,TGTGCCAGCAGCTTGGCGGGACAGGGCCCCGGGGAGCTGTTTTTT
.,TRBV7-2,.,TRBJ2-1,CASSLWLSGYNEQFF,TGTGCCAGCAGCTTGTGGCTTAGCGGATACAATGAGCAGTTCTTC
.,TRBV20-1,.,TRBJ1-2,CSASSGYGYTF,TGCAGTGCTAGTTCGGGCTATGGCTACACCTTC
TRBD2,TRBV6-5,few,TRBJ2-1,CASRPGGGGPNEQFF,TGTGCCAGCCGCCCTGGGGGCGGGGGGCCCAATGAGCAGTTCTTC
TRBD1,TRBV19,.,TRBJ1-5,CASSIRTGAVQPQHF,TGTGCCAGTAGTATAAGGACAGGAGCAGTTCAGCCCCAGCATTTT
TRBD2,TRBV4-2,.,TRBJ2-5,CASSRSGASGGAGETQYF,TGTGCCAGCAGCCGATCCGGGGCTAGCGGGGGGGCCGGAGAGACCCAGTACTTC
.,TRBV19,.,TRBJ1-2,CASTINLGHGYTF,TGTGCCAGTACTATAAACCTAGGACATGGCTACACCTTC
.,TRBV7-2,.,TRBJ1-2,CASSSGLTYTF,TGTGCCAGCAGCTCTGGACTGACGTACACCTTC
.,TRBV29-1,.,TRBJ1-1,CSVRGRANTEAFF,TGCAGCGTTCGGGGCAGGGCGAACACTGAAGCTTTCTTT
.,TRBV2,.,TRBJ1-2,CASSGLANYGYTF,TGTGCCAGCAGCGGACTTGCTAACTATGGCTACACCTTC
.,TRBV6-1,few,TRBJ2-2,CASSVHRNTGELFF,TGTGCCAGCAGTGTCCACAGGAACACCGGGGAGCTGTTTTTT
.,TRBV20-1,.,TRBJ2-1,CSARDQTQQFF,TGCAGTGCTAGAGATCAGACTCAGCAGTTCTTC
TRBD1,TRBV2,.,TRBJ2-5,CASSLGQNYGETQYF,TGTGCCAGCAGCCTGGGACAGAACTACGGTGAGACCCAGTACTTC
.,TRBV19,few,TRBJ1-4,CASSSPGGTNEKLFF,TGTGCCAGTAGTTCGCCGGGGGGAACTAATGAAAAACTGTTTTTT
.,TRBV10-3,.,TRBJ1-5,CATGGTNQPQHF,TGTGCCACGGGGGGGACGAATCAGCCCCAGCATTTT
.,TRBV5-1,.,TRBJ2-7,CASSFQDGLYEQYF,TGCGCCAGCAGCTTCCAGGACGGGTTGTACGAGCAGTACTTC
TRBD1,TRBV5-1,few,TRBJ2-5,CASSFQTGGRETQYF,TGCGCCAGCAGCTTTCAGACAGGGGGGAGGGAGACCCAGTACTTC
.,TRBV10-2,.,TRBJ2-2,CASDITRGDGELFF,TGCGCCAGCGACATTACCAGGGGCGACGGGGAGCTGTTTTTT
.,TRBV7-9,.,TRBJ2-1,CASSSTYNEQFF,TGTGCCAGCAGCTCGACCTACAATGAGCAGTTCTTC
.,TRBV27,.,TRBJ1-6,CASGLRAPSYNSPLHF,TGTGCCAGCGGACTCAGGGCTCCCTCCTATAATTCACCCCTCCACTTT
TRBD2,TRBV4-2,.,TRBJ2-5,CASSQDHGLAGGRETQYF,TGTGCCAGCAGCCAAGATCACGGACTAGCGGGGGGGCGGGAGACCCAGTACTTC
TRBD2,TRBV27,few,TRBJ2-1,CASSKLLAGIPDEQFF,TGTGCCAGCAGTAAACTCCTAGCGGGGATCCCAGATGAGCAGTTCTTC
.,TRBV6-5,few,TRBJ1-3,CASTLGGTGNTIYF,TGTGCCAGCACCCTCGGGGGAACTGGAAACACCATATATTTT
.,TRBV19,.,TRBJ2-7,CASSMRRGSFYEQYF,TGTGCCAGTAGTATGCGCAGGGGTAGCTTCTACGAGCAGTACTTC
.,TRBV7-2,few,TRBJ1-2,CASSLEQLFYGYTF,TGTGCCAGCAGCTTAGAACAGTTATTCTATGGCTACACCTTC
.,TRBV5-4,few,TRBJ2-3,CASSLNGGDTQYF,TGTGCCAGCAGCTTGAACGGGGGAGATACGCAGTATTTT